This record looks at one T cell receptor beta chain sequence and its context. Its antigen is unknown. Base qualities were left out, and no much larger clone turns up one base away. The immunoSEQ Assay, a bias-controlled multiplex PCR, was used to amplify TCRbeta CDR3 regions from genomic DNA. The paper's processing steps were these. The number of nucleated cells in each sample was estimated by amplification of reference gene primers within the assay. Sequence reads were collapsed and filtered to measure the absolute abundance of every unique TCRbeta CDR3 rearrangement. For each sample, productive Simpson clonality was calculated by taking the square root of Simpson's diversity index across productive rearrangements. In its TCRdb copy, this immuneACCESS table keeps in-frame sequences only and misses some clones. Where compared with another copy, unresolved V genes explain less than half of these, and the others have no known cause. D and trimming were read from the DNA, whereas the V and J calls and clone size are those reported in that table. The sample table shows about 170,000 clones, and approximately 89% are seen once. The ten top clones hold about 3.5% of the sample.

The data were obtained in a study of blood T cell repertoires in COVID-19 (dated by TCRdb to 2018 to 2020). Study-level background: Samples covering the acute and convalescent phases of COVID-19 were provided by collaborators in the United States, Italy and Spain. The material from the prospective study consisted of cDNA or gDNA derived from T cells, B-cell-depleted T cells, or PBMCs. The dataset comprised deeply sampled blood TCRbeta repertoires from subjects exposed to, actively infected with, or recovered from COVID-19. The repertoires were made available in a free public database intended to serve as a resource for research on the immune response to SARS-CoV-2. The samples were drawn from two sources: the first 160 participants of the ongoing ImmuneRACE study, and fewer than 1,500 subjects contributed by 6 global collaborators. A de-identified subject ID, COVID-19 status, age in years and sex were almost always included in the sample metadata. Where available, HLA class I and class II types were obtained from metadata supplied by the sample provider rather than from assay-based typing.

Collaborating institutions collected whole blood in K2EDTA tubes following their own protocols. For TCRbeta analysis, collaborator samples were shipped as frozen whole blood, as isolated PBMCs, or as DNA extracted from either sample type. Paper-wide results and their limitations: The amount of clinical and demographic metadata varied by source and participant and was provided uncurated.

The CDR3 covers 14 residues, taking in both the cysteine and the phenylalanine. Of all the DNA, just the CDR3 is kept, 42 bases in frame from base 1. After removal of 3 bases from V and 4 bases from J, the junction retains 1 base not matched to a gene. Looking up the germline V gene (reference sequence) yields CDR1 LNHNV and CDR2 YYDKDF. Sequencing was done on a sample of peripheral blood. The clonotype comes from a man in his 70s with acute or convalescent COVID-19. The receptor chain draws on TRBV15 and TRBJ2-7; 12 nucleotides in the junction match TRBD1. The CDR3 protein sequence reads: CATSRGQGAYEQYF. The DNA sequence is given as TGTGCCACCAGCAGGGGACAGGGGGCGTACGAGCAGTACTTC.